Listed here are 7 T cell receptor beta chains from one sample, sequenced in a study of shared clonotypes between healthy human individuals. The table came from immunoSEQ multiplex PCR; TCRdb's copy has only in-frame clones and leaves some out. This sample carries some 1.5 million clones, approximately 98% of them seen once, and the ten largest clones take about 0.45%. The sample was naive CD4+ T cells sorted from blood. Noted subset: CD45RA+ positively selected. The receptor source for this set is a young man in good health.

The genes are TRBV7-9 and TRBJ2-1; no definite D call. This CDR3 contains 11 residues. V was shortened by 5 bases and J by 6 bases, with 5 bases between the two germline ends. Germline lookup yields CDR1 SEHNR and CDR2 FQNEAQ (reference sequence). The CDR3 spells CASSPPNEQFF. The CDR3 DNA reads as TGTGCCAGCAGCCCCCCCAATGAGCAGTTCTTC.

This chain's CDR3 is CATSTDRDGRGFF. CDR3 nucleotides: TGTGCCACCAGCACAGACAGGGACGGTCGTGGGTTCTTC. J is TRBJ2-1 and V is TRBV15; the match to TRBD1 covers 7 bases. The CDR3 runs 13 residues. V trimming: 4 bases; J trimming: 15 bases; junction bases outside the gene matches: 12. Germline assignment: CDR1 LNHNV and CDR2 YYDKDF (reference sequence). Full variable domain (remainder filled in from reference TRBV15 and TRBJ2-1): DAMVIQNPRYQVTQFGKPVTLSCSQTLNHNVMYWYQQKSSQAPKLLFHYYDKDFNNEADTPDNFQSRRPNTSFCFLDIRSPGLGDTAMYLCATSTDRDGRGFFGPGTRLTVL.

The genes are TRBV15 and TRBJ1-5; D not certain. The CDR3 length is 12 residues. V was clipped by 4 bases and J by 11 bases, with 12 bases between them. CDR1 is LNHNV and CDR2 is YYDKDF in the germline V gene (reference sequence). CDR3 sequence: CATSTPDQSQHF. The CDR3 bases are TGTGCCACCAGCACCCCGGACCAGTCCCAGCATTTT.

A remark on this clone: The sample holds other DNA sequences that translate to the same CDR3. The chain employs TRBV7-7 and TRBJ2-7; D possibly corresponds to TRBD1 (6 bases). The CDR3 consists of 13 residues. Germline V gene sequence: CDR1 SSHAT, CDR2 FNYEAQ (reference sequence). The V gene lost 4 bases and the J gene lost 1 base, with 8 bases spanning the gap. The chain's CDR3 is CASSSGQSYEQYF. Written as DNA, the CDR3 is TGTGCCAGCAGCTCTGGACAGTCCTACGAGCAGTACTTC.

The chain is built from TRBV5-8 and TRBJ2-7, with D perhaps TRBD1 (6 bases). Trimming pared 5 bases from V and 0 bases from J, leaving 15 bases between. CDR3 length: 15 residues. Per the germline V gene, CDR1 is SGHTS and CDR2 is YDEGEE. The CDR3 DNA follows: TGTGCCAGCAGGGACTGGACAGCCCTCTCCTACGAGCAGTACTTC. Translating gives CASRDWTALSYEQYF. The full variable domain, rest sourced from reference TRBV5-8 and TRBJ2-7, is EAGVTQSPTHLIKTRGQQATLRCSPISGHTSVYWYQQALGLGLQFLLWYDEGEERNRGNFPPRFSGRQFPNYSSELNVNALELEDSALYLCASRDWTALSYEQYFGPGTRLTVT.

The genes are TRBV4-3 and TRBJ2-7, with D possibly being TRBD1 (5 bases). V shed 1 base and J shed 2 bases, with 18 bases lying between them. Germline V CDR1 and CDR2: LGHNA, YSLEER. The length of the CDR3 is 17 residues. The CDR3 DNA is TGCGCCAGCAGCCAAGGGTCAGCAGGGTCAGCAACCTACGAGCAGTACTTC. This codes for CASSQGSAGSATYEQYF.

This chain links TRBV10-3 with TRBJ2-7, with 14 bases matching TRBD2. Germline lookup yields CDR1 ENHRY and CDR2 SYGVKD. The CDR3 loop spans 16 amino acids. After removal of 2 bases from V and 5 bases from J, the junction contained 5 bases not matched to a gene. Here the CDR3 DNA reads TGTGCCATCAGTGAGCTTTGGACTAGCGGGAGGAACGAGCAGTACTTC. It specifies CAISELWTSGRNEQYF.